This TCR beta chain was sequenced during a study of CD8 T cells in ankylosing spondylitis. TCRdb reanalysed the 5' RACE reads using MiXCR and keeps one entry per CDR3 protein. Among about 340,000 distinct CDR3 sequences listed, roughly 15% were seen once. The origin of this receptor is a male donor with ankylosing spondylitis or in good health (not recorded which). The sample taken for sequencing was blood, either unsorted or a sorted T cell fraction (not recorded which).

The CDR3 reads CASSRRGSTAEQFF. The CDR3 DNA sequence: TGTGCCAGCAGCCGGCGCGGGAGTACAGCTGAGCAGTTCTTC. The V gene is TRBV3-1, the J gene TRBJ2-1, with 7 bases that match TRBD2. This CDR3 has 14 amino acids. Germline CDR1 LGHDT, CDR2 YNNKEL (reference sequence). V dropped 4 bases and J dropped 9; count of bases not matched to a gene: 9.